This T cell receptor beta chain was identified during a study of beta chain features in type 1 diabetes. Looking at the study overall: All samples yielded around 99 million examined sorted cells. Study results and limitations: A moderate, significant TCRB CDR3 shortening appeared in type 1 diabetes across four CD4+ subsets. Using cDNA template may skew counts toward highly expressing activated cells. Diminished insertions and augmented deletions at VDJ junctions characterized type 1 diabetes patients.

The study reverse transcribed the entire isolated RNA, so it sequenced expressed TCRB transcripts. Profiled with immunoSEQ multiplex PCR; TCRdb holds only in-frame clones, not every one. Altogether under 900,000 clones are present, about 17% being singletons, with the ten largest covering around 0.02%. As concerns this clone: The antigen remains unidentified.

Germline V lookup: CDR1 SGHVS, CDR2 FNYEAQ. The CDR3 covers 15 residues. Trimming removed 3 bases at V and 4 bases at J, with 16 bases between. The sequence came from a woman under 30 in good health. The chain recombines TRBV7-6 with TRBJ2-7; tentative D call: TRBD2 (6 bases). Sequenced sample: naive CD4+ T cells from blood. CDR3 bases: TGTGCCAGCAGCTTGGGACTCGATGATCCTTACGAGCAGTACTTC. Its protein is CASSLGLDDPYEQYF. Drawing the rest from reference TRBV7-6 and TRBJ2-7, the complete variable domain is GAGVSQSPRYKVTKRGQDVALRCDPISGHVSLYWYRQALGQGPEFLTYFNYEAQQDKSGLPNDRFSAERPEGSISTLTIQRTEQRDSAMYRCASSLGLDDPYEQYFGPGTRLTVT.